What follows are 3 T cell receptor beta chains derived from one specimen sequenced in a study of blood T cell repertoires in COVID-19. Clones were sequenced by immunoSEQ multiplex PCR, and TCRdb holds only the in-frame ones, with some missing. The sample carries some 460,000 clones, 70% to 90% recorded once. The material sequenced was PBMCs or T cells enriched from blood (not recorded which). The receptors were gathered from a woman between 18 and 29 years old with acute COVID-19.

The chain links TRBV6-2 or TRBV6-3 to TRBJ1-6, with a weak D call TRBD1 (5 bases). Germline V CDR1 and CDR2: MNHEY, SVGEGT. V lost 4 bases and J 0 bases, leaving 7 bases between the germline ends. The CDR3 consists of 15 residues. CDR3 in amino acids: CASSSRDSYNSPLHF. The DNA for the CDR3 is TGTGCCAGCAGTTCCAGGGACTCCTATAATTCACCCCTCCACTTT.

The chain recombines TRBV19 with TRBJ1-2; D is perhaps TRBD1 (6 bases). Trimming removed 10 bases at V and 0 bases at J, with 15 bases between. Germline CDR1 reads LNHDA; CDR2 reads SQIVND (reference sequence). This CDR3 contains 14 residues. The CDR3 reads CATWRTETNYGYTF. The CDR3 DNA reads as TGTGCCACCTGGAGGACAGAGACTAACTATGGCTACACCTTC.

This rearrangement joins TRBV10-3 to TRBJ1-5; D is unclear. Between the trimmed V and J ends, which lost 4 bases and 4 bases, there was a span of 8 bases. The CDR3 length is 13 residues. Germline V lookup: CDR1 ENHRY, CDR2 SYGVKD. The CDR3 DNA is TGTGCCATCAGTGCCGACACGAATCAGCCCCAGCATTTT. Protein: CAISADTNQPQHF.